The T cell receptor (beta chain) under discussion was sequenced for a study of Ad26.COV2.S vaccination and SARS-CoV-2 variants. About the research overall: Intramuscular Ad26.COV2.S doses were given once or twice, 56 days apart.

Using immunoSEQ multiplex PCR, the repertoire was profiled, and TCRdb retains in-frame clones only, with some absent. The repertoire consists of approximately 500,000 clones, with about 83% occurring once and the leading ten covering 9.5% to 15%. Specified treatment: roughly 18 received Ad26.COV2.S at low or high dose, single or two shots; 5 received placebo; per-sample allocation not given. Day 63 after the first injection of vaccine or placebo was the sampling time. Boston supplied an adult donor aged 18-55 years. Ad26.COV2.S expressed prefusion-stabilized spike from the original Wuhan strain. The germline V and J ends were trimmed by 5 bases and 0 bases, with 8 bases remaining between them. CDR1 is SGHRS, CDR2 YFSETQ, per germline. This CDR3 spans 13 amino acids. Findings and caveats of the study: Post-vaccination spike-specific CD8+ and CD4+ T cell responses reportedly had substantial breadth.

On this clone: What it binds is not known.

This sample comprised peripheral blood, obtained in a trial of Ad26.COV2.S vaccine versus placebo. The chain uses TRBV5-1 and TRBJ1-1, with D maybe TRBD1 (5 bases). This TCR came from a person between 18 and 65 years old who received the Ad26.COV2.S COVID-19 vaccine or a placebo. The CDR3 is CASRWGLNTEAFF. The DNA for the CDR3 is TGCGCCAGCAGATGGGGACTGAACACTGAAGCTTTCTTT.